This TCR beta chain is from a study of CD4 T cells in relation to SARS-CoV-2 and coronaviruses. Concerning this clone: Its antigen is undetermined.

Study-level points and caveats: Pre-pandemic and post-infection samples never came from the same donor.

Germline V CDR1 and CDR2: SGHVS, FNYEAQ. The J segment lost 1 base and the V segment lost 5 bases, leaving 7 bases of the junction unmatched. The CDR3 spans 16 residues. The unexposed donors gave CD4+ T cells in about 2011-2018, prior to COVID-19. The cells were cultured for approximately ten days before CD4+ T cells were isolated. Testing used SARS-CoV-2 S/N and four cold-coronavirus spikes on unexposed-donor CD4+ T cells, cells permitting. Measured with immunoSEQ multiplex PCR; TCRdb has only the in-frame clones, and not every one. The data show roughly 18,000 clones, roughly 83% seen once. The J gene is TRBJ2-1, the V gene TRBV7-6; 8 nucleotides agree with TRBD1. Sequenced sample: CD4+ T cells from PBMCs, cultured in vitro. The source of this sequence is a human donor in good health. The CDR3 sequence is CASSPGTGQSYNEQFF. The CDR3 coding sequence is TGTGCCAGCAGCCCCGGGACAGGCCAATCCTACAATGAGCAGTTCTTC.